Listed here are 8 T cell receptor beta chains from one sample, sequenced in a study of identical twins. MiXCR was run by TCRdb on the 5' RACE reads, yielding one entry per CDR3 protein. In the table there are roughly 490,000 distinct CDR3 sequences, roughly an eighth of which are singletons. This sample also belongs to another study, concerning yellow fever vaccine responses in identical twins.

Source material: CD4+ T cells sorted from blood. These receptors came from a young woman in good health.

This clonotype was detected a few times. The rearrangement links TRBV15 to TRBJ2-7; 8 nucleotides agree with TRBD1. The CDR3 has 14 residues. V was pared by 4 bases and J by 4 bases, with 6 bases of the junction left unmatched. Per germline, CDR1 LNHNV and CDR2 YYDKDF (reference sequence). The CDR3 protein is CATSIRTGKYEQYF. CDR3 DNA: TGTGCCACCAGCATCCGGACAGGGAAGTACGAGCAGTACTTC.

This clonotype came up a few times. V is TRBV29-1 and J is TRBJ2-3, with 7 bases identical to TRBD2. Germline loops: CDR1 SQVTM, CDR2 ANQGSEA. The CDR3 is 14 amino acids. The CDR3 coding sequence is TGCACCGCCGCCGCGGGAGTTCAGACAGATACGCAGTATTTT. It encodes CTAAAGVQTDTQYF.

The chain has TRBV4-1 and TRBJ2-7, with D unclear. Deletions cut 3 bases from V and 0 bases from J, with 9 bases between. The CDR3 runs 14 residues. Germline CDR1 and CDR2: MGHRA and YSYEKL. DNA of the CDR3: TGCGCCAGCAGCCAGTTGGCACCCTCCTACGAGCAGTACTTC. This codes for CASSQLAPSYEQYF.

This chain links TRBV7-8 with TRBJ2-7; 10 nucleotides match TRBD1. Germline V gene data show CDR1 as SGHVS and CDR2 as FQNEAQ. Unmatched junction bases numbered 15, after V lost 4 bases and J lost 3 bases. The CDR3 has 18 residues. The CDR3 here is CASSSSRPPGQGYYEQYF. As DNA, the CDR3 is TGTGCCAGCAGCTCGAGCCGACCCCCGGGACAGGGGTACTACGAGCAGTACTTC. Variable domain in full (rest from reference TRBV7-8 and TRBJ2-7): GAGVSQSPRYKVAKRGQDVALRCDPISGHVSLFWYQQALGQGPEFLTYFQNEAQLDKSGLPSDRFFAERPEGSVSTLKIQRTQQEDSAVYLCASSSSRPPGQGYYEQYFGPGTRLTVT.

Ten or more counts support this clonotype. The chain has TRBV12-3 or TRBV12-4 and TRBJ2-5; 9 nucleotides match TRBD1. The CDR3 runs 14 residues. With 8 bases clipped from V and 1 base from J, the junction kept 5 bases outside the gene matches. The CDR3 coding sequence is TGTGCCAGCGGCCGGACAGGGGCCCAAGAGACCCAGTACTTC. Translating gives CASGRTGAQETQYF.

This clonotype was found a few times. This sequence joins TRBV30 and TRBJ2-3; D is uncertain. Germline V gives CDR1 GTSNPN, CDR2 SVGIG (reference sequence). V was clipped by 2 bases and J by 0 bases, with 6 bases between them. The CDR3 extends over 13 amino acids. The CDR3 loop is CAWSWGSTDTQYF. The CDR3 coding sequence is TGTGCCTGGAGTTGGGGAAGCACAGATACGCAGTATTTT.

This clonotype has only a few counts. V gene TRBV5-1 combines with J gene TRBJ1-2; D remains ambiguous. The germline V gene has CDR1 SGHRS and CDR2 YFSETQ. This CDR3 is 14 amino acids long. The V end was cut by 4 bases, the J end by 6 bases, with 16 bases between. As DNA, the CDR3 is TGCGCCAGCAGCCACAGCCTATTTGGGGATGGCTACACCTTC. It translates to CASSHSLFGDGYTF.

The J gene is TRBJ2-1, the V gene TRBV15; 9 bases agree with TRBD1. The J segment lost 6 bases and the V segment lost 1 base, leaving 7 bases of the junction unmatched. The CDR3 has 16 residues. Germline V gives CDR1 LNHNV, CDR2 YYDKDF (reference sequence). The CDR3 is CATSRAGQGQLNEQFF. CDR3 nucleotide sequence: TGTGCCACCAGCAGAGCGGGACAGGGACAACTCAATGAGCAGTTCTTC. The variable domain in full, with the rest retrieved from reference TRBV15 and TRBJ2-1, is DAMVIQNPRYQVTQFGKPVTLSCSQTLNHNVMYWYQQKSSQAPKLLFHYYDKDFNNEADTPDNFQSRRPNTSFCFLDIRSPGLGDTAMYLCATSRAGQGQLNEQFFGPGTRLTVL.